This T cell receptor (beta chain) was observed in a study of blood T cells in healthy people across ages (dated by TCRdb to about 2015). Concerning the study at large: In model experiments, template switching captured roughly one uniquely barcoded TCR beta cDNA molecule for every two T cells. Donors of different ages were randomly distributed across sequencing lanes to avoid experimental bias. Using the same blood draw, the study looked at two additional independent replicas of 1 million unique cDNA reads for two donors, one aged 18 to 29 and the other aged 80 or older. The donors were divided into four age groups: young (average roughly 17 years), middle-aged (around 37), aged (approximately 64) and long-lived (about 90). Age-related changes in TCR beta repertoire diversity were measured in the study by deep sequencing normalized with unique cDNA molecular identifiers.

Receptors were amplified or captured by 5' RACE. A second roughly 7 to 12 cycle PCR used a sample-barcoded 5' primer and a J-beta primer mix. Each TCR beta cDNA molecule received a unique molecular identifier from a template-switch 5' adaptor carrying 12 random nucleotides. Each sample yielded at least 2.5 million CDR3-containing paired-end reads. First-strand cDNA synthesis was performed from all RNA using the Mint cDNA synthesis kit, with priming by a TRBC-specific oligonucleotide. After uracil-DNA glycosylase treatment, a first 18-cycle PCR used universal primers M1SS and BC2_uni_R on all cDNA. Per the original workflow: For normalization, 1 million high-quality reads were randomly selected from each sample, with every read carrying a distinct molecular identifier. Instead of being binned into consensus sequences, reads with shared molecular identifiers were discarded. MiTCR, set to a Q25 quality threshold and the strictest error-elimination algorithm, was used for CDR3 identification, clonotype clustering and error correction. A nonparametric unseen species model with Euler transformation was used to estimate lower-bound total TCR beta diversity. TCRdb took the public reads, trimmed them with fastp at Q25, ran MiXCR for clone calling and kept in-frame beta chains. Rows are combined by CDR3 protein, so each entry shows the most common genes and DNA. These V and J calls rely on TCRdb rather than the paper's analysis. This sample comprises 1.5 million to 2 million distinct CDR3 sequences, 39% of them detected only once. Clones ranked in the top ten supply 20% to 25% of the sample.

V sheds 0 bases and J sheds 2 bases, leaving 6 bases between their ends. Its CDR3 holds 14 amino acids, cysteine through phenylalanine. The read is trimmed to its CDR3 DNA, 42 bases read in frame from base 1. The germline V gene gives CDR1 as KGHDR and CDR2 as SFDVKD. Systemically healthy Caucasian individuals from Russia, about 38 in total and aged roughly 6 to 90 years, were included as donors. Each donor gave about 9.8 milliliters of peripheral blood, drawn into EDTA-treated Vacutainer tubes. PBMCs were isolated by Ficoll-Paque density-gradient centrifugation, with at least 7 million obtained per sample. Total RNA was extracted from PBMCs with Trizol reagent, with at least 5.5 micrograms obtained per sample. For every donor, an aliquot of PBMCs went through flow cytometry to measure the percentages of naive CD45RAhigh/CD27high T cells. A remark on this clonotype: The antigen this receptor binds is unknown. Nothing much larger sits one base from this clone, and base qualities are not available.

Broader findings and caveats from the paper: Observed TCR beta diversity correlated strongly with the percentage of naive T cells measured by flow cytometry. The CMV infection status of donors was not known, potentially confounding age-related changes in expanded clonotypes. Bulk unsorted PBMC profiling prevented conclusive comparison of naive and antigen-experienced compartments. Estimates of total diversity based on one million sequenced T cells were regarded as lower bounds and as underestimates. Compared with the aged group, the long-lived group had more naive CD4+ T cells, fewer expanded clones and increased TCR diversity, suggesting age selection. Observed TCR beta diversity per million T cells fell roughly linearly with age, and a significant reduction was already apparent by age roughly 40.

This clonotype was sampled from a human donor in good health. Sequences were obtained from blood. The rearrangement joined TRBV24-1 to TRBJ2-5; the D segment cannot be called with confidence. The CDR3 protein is CATSDLRQQETQYF. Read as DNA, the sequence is TGTGCCACCAGTGATTTGCGCCAACAAGAGACCCAGTACTTC.